Following are 21 T cell receptor beta chains from one sample sequenced in a study of blood T cell repertoires in COVID-19. TCRdb's copy holds only in-frame clones and misses some; the assay was immunoSEQ multiplex PCR. Here the sample spans 200,000 to 250,000 clones, about 88% being singletons. Sequenced material: peripheral blood. Receptor source: a woman aged 40-49 years who had recovered from COVID-19.

This chain links TRBV4-2 with TRBJ2-3; TRBD2 agrees at 9 bases. The CDR3 is made up of 17 amino acids. With 4 bases clipped from V and 0 bases from J, the junction kept 8 bases outside the gene matches. The germline V gene encodes CDR1 LGHNA and CDR2 YNFKEQ. The CDR3 DNA is TGTGCCAGCAGCCCGCCCGGTAGCGGGAGTAGCACAGATACGCAGTATTTT. It yields the protein CASSPPGSGSSTDTQYF.

This clone is a singleton in its sample. This rearrangement joins TRBV7-2 to TRBJ1-6, with 7 bases that match TRBD1. The V segment lost 5 bases and the J segment 11 bases; nucleotides outside the gene matches: 9. The CDR3 loop spans 14 amino acids. Germline lookup yields CDR1 SGHTA and CDR2 FQGNSA. The CDR3 nucleotides read TGTGCCAGCAGCCCCACCCCGGACAGGACACCCCTCCACTTT. This gives the protein CASSPTPDRTPLHF.

This clone was recorded once. The chain joins TRBV9 to TRBJ2-5; TRBD1 matches at 8 bases. CDR3 size: 15 residues. With V trimmed by 0 bases and J by 3 bases, 4 bases remained unmatched. Germline assignment: CDR1 SGDLS and CDR2 YYNGEE. CDR3 nucleotide sequence: TGTGCCAGCAGCGTAGCAGGACAGGGTGAAGAGACCCAGTACTTC. It yields the protein CASSVAGQGEETQYF.

The rearrangement links TRBV5-1 to TRBJ2-1; 11 bases map to TRBD2. V dropped 10 bases and J dropped 7; count of bases not matched to a gene: 31. Germline V lookup: CDR1 SGHRS, CDR2 YFSETQ. CDR3 length equals 21 residues. The CDR3 DNA follows: TGCGCCGACCCCAGTGGTGAGGAGGAGCAGGGTAGCGGGGGGGCTAGGAATGAGCAGTTCTTC. Translation: CADPSGEEEQGSGGARNEQFF.

The chain recombines TRBV27 with TRBJ1-1, with 7 bases fitting TRBD1. Germline-derived CDR1 and CDR2 are MNHEY and SMNVEV (reference sequence). The J segment lost 3 bases and the V segment lost 6 bases, leaving 10 bases of the junction unmatched. The CDR3 spans 15 residues. CDR3 sequence: CASSQGTGVHTEAFF. CDR3 nucleotide sequence: TGTGCCAGCAGCCAGGGTACAGGGGTGCACACTGAAGCTTTCTTT.

The CDR3, as DNA: TGTGCCAGCAGTGTTGACTGGACAGATACGCAGTATTTT. It encodes CASSVDWTDTQYF. This sequence joins TRBV6-4 and TRBJ2-3; D remains ambiguous. Trimming cost V 4 bases and J 3 bases, with 8 bases left between them. This CDR3 is 13 amino acids long. Germline V gene sequence: CDR1 MRHNA, CDR2 SNTAGT.

The genes are TRBV4-3 and TRBJ2-7; 8 nucleotides match TRBD1. With V trimmed by 3 bases and J by 3 bases, 4 bases remained unmatched. Germline CDR1 is LGHNA and CDR2 is YSLEER. This CDR3 has 14 residues. CDR3 in amino acids: CASSHDRGSYEQYF. CDR3 nucleotide sequence: TGCGCCAGCAGCCATGACAGGGGCAGCTACGAGCAGTACTTC.

This clone showed up just once. V usage is TRBV7-9 and J usage is TRBJ2-3; 9 nucleotides match TRBD1. The CDR3 totals 15 residues. V lost 4 bases and J lost 5; bases outside the gene matches: 7. The V gene's germline CDR1 is SEHNR and CDR2 FQNEAQ (reference sequence). The CDR3 DNA follows: TGTGCCAGCAGCTACCGGGACAGGGCTAAAGATACGCAGTATTTT. This encodes CASSYRDRAKDTQYF.

The rearrangement joins TRBV3-1 (or the pseudogene TRBV3-2) to TRBJ1-5; D is possibly TRBD1 (6 bases). Germline V gives CDR1 LGHDT, CDR2 YNNKEL (reference sequence). Trimming cost V 1 base and J 6 bases, with 13 bases left between them. CDR3 length: 15 amino acids. CDR3 nucleotide sequence: TGTGCCAGCAGCCAAGTATTTTCAGGGGTTCAGCCCCAGCATTTT. Residues: CASSQVFSGVQPQHF.

The V gene is TRBV27, the J gene TRBJ2-7, with 15 bases fitting TRBD2. Germline V CDR1 and CDR2: MNHEY, SMNVEV (reference sequence). V lost 6 bases, J lost 4 bases, and 1 base stayed unmatched. This CDR3 region has 14 residues. CDR3 in amino acids: CASRGTSGGYEQYF. CDR3 nucleotide sequence: TGTGCCAGCAGGGGGACTAGCGGGGGGTACGAGCAGTACTTC.

CDR3 sequence reads: CASSFPGLAVLKGQETQYF. The CDR3 nucleotides read TGTGCCAGCAGCTTTCCGGGACTAGCGGTCCTTAAGGGCCAAGAGACCCAGTACTTC. The V call is TRBV7-2, the J call TRBJ2-5; 11 nucleotides agree with TRBD2. V was pared by 3 bases and J by 1 base, with 13 bases of the junction left unmatched. Germline V gene lookup returns CDR1 SGHTA and CDR2 FQGNSA. This CDR3 is built from 19 residues.

Only one count was recorded for this clone. V usage is TRBV5-1 and J usage is TRBJ2-1; TRBD2 matches at 11 bases. The CDR3 length is 15 residues. V was clipped by 4 bases and J by 5 bases; unmatched bases: 5. Germline V gene lookup returns CDR1 SGHRS and CDR2 YFSETQ. The CDR3 DNA reads as TGCGCCAGCAGCGCAACTAGCGGGGGACACAATGAGCAGTTCTTC. Protein sequence: CASSATSGGHNEQFF.

V usage is TRBV7-9 and J usage is TRBJ2-1, with 12 bases identical to TRBD1. This CDR3 spans 15 amino acids. With 4 bases clipped from V and 6 bases from J, the junction kept 4 bases outside the gene matches. Germline CDR1 reads SEHNR; CDR2 reads FQNEAQ (reference sequence). This CDR3 reads CASSSGQGALNEQFF. CDR3 coding DNA: TGTGCCAGCAGCTCGGGACAGGGGGCCCTCAATGAGCAGTTCTTC.

The chain carries TRBV9 and TRBJ1-2; D is possibly TRBD1 (5 bases). This CDR3 is 17 amino acids long. V shed 0 bases and J shed 4 bases, with 19 bases lying between them. Germline V CDR1 and CDR2: SGDLS, YYNGEE. In nucleotides, the CDR3 is TGTGCCAGCAGCGTAGAAGTCGGACCCAGGGTGGGCTATGGCTACACCTTC. Its translation: CASSVEVGPRVGYGYTF.

This sequence joins TRBV5-1 and TRBJ2-7; a weak D match, TRBD1 (5 bases). CDR3 length equals 13 residues. Germline V gives CDR1 SGHRS, CDR2 YFSETQ. V was pared by 0 bases and J by 5 bases, with 9 bases between. CDR3 region: CASSLGTLDEQYF. Here the CDR3 DNA reads TGCGCCAGCAGCTTGGGGACACTTGACGAGCAGTACTTC.

The rearrangement uses TRBV10-3 and TRBJ2-1, with D possibly TRBD2 on 5 matching bases. CDR1 is ENHRY, CDR2 SYGVKD, per germline. V lost 8 bases to trimming and J lost 3 bases, with 14 bases between them. The CDR3 runs 14 residues. CDR3 nucleotide sequence: TGTGCCATCGAAGAGGGCGGTAACTACAATGAGCAGTTCTTC. It specifies CAIEEGGNYNEQFF.

The chain uses TRBV12-3 or TRBV12-4 and TRBJ2-7, with D hard to call. The length of the CDR3 is 11 residues. The ends were cut back, 6 bases at V and 3 bases at J, with 6 bases in the middle. The CDR3 DNA reads as TGTGCCAGCAGGCACAGCTACGAGCAGTACTTC. Encoded protein: CASRHSYEQYF.

This chain links TRBV6-5 with TRBJ1-1, with D hard to call. This CDR3 comprises 16 residues. The germline V gene has CDR1 MNHEY and CDR2 SVGAGI. Deletions cut 0 bases from V and 4 bases from J, with 15 bases between. CDR3 sequence (DNA): TGTGCCAGCAGTTACTCGAATCCAGCTCGGAGCACTGAAGCTTTCTTT. It codes for CASSYSNPARSTEAFF.

The V call is TRBV4-1, the J call TRBJ1-3; possibly TRBD1 for D (5 bases). The germline V gene encodes CDR1 MGHRA and CDR2 YSYEKL. There are 17 residues in the CDR3. V was trimmed by 0 bases and J by 0 bases, leaving 12 bases between them. The CDR3 spells CASSQDLGGISGNTIYF. DNA for the CDR3: TGCGCCAGCAGCCAAGATCTTGGGGGGATCTCTGGAAACACCATATATTTT.

The genes are TRBV7-2 and TRBJ1-2; no reliable D call. The CDR3 has 15 residues. The germline V and J ends were trimmed by 2 bases and 3 bases, with 13 bases remaining between them. The V gene's germline CDR1 is SGHTA and CDR2 FQGNSA. CDR3 in amino acids: CASSLQIAGYYGYTF. The CDR3, as DNA: TGTGCCAGCAGCTTACAAATCGCGGGGTACTATGGCTACACCTTC.

The J gene is TRBJ2-7, the V gene TRBV27; the match to TRBD1 covers 8 bases. The J segment lost 2 bases and the V segment lost 6 bases, leaving 9 bases of the junction unmatched. Germline CDR1 is MNHEY and CDR2 is SMNVEV (reference sequence). The CDR3 loop spans 15 amino acids. The CDR3 coding sequence is TGTGCCAGCAGGGGGACCGGGACAGGTCCCTACGAGCAGTACTTC. Its protein is CASRGTGTGPYEQYF.